One and the same sample provided the 8 T cell receptor beta chains below, sequenced in a study of OX40 agonist ivuxolimab in advanced cancers. The assay was immunoSEQ multiplex PCR, and TCRdb's table has in-frame clones only and misses some. The sample holds 55,000 to 70,000 clones; approximately 83% are singletons and the top ten take about 0.88%. Source: CD4+ or CD8+ T cells sorted from blood, taken in a trial of the OX40 agonist ivuxolimab. The receptors here all came from an adult with an advanced solid tumor such as melanoma, head and neck, liver or kidney cancer.

The CDR3 protein is CASRGQGSPLHF. Written as DNA, the CDR3 is TGTGCCAGCAGAGGGCAGGGTTCACCCCTCCACTTT. The J gene is TRBJ1-6, the V gene TRBV6-6, with D possibly matching TRBD1 (5 bases). CDR1 and CDR2 from the germline V gene are MNHNY and SVGAGI (reference sequence). Trimming took off 6 bases at V and 9 bases at J, with 9 bases between the two ends. CDR3 size: 12 residues.

This clone was counted a single time. The V call is TRBV7-6, the J call TRBJ1-4, with 10 bases lining up with TRBD1. After removal of 5 bases from V and 7 bases from J, the junction contained 4 bases not matched to a gene. CDR3 size: 14 residues. Germline V gives CDR1 SGHVS, CDR2 FNYEAQ. The DNA of the CDR3 is TGTGCCAGCAGCCGGACAGGGGGTTCTGAAAAACTGTTTTTT. It translates to CASSRTGGSEKLFF. The whole variable domain, filled in from reference TRBV7-6 and TRBJ1-4, reads GAGVSQSPRYKVTKRGQDVALRCDPISGHVSLYWYRQALGQGPEFLTYFNYEAQQDKSGLPNDRFSAERPEGSISTLTIQRTEQRDSAMYRCASSRTGGSEKLFFGSGTQLSVL.

The chain uses TRBV18 and TRBJ1-2; no clear D gene. The V gene lost 2 bases and the J gene lost 4 bases, with 11 bases spanning the gap. CDR3 size: 14 residues. Germline CDR1 KGHSH, CDR2 LQKENI. Here the CDR3 reads CASSPTGEGYGYTF. The CDR3 DNA sequence: TGTGCCAGCTCACCAACTGGGGAGGGCTATGGCTACACCTTC.

This clone was detected once. V and J are TRBV5-1 and TRBJ1-5; D is unresolved. The CDR3 spans 15 residues. Germline lookup yields CDR1 SGHRS and CDR2 YFSETQ. V was clipped by 0 bases and J by 3 bases, with 10 bases between them. CDR3 residues: CASSLDGQINQPQHF. The CDR3 DNA reads as TGCGCCAGCAGCTTGGACGGTCAGATCAATCAGCCCCAGCATTTT.

The chain recombines TRBV18 with TRBJ2-5; D is perhaps TRBD1 (6 bases). This CDR3 is 14 amino acids long. Germline CDR1 is KGHSH and CDR2 is LQKENI. V dropped 4 bases and J dropped 5 bases, with 14 bases sitting between them. The CDR3 protein is CASSHPGERETQYF. The CDR3 coding sequence is TGTGCCAGCTCACATCCAGGGGAGCGGGAGACCCAGTACTTC.

V usage is TRBV10-3 and J usage is TRBJ2-1; 12 nucleotides align to TRBD2. This CDR3 region has 15 residues. Germline trimming cut 6 bases from V and 8 bases from J; bases unmatched to any gene: 8. The germline V gene has CDR1 ENHRY and CDR2 SYGVKD. The CDR3 coding sequence is TGTGCCATCAGCCTAGCGGGAGGGCCCCGAGATGAGCAGTTCTTC. Its protein product is CAISLAGGPRDEQFF.

V usage is TRBV2 and J usage is TRBJ1-1; 9 nucleotides agree with TRBD1. V gave up 6 bases and J gave up 6 bases; unmatched junction bases: 5. Looked up from germline, CDR1 is SNHLY and CDR2 is FYNNEI. The length of the CDR3 is 13 residues. As DNA, the CDR3 is TGTGCCAGCAGGGACAGGGGATTGGCTGAAGCTTTCTTT. It yields the protein CASRDRGLAEAFF.

This clone has only one observation. V and J are TRBV10-3 and TRBJ2-1; 9 bases are shared with TRBD2. The CDR3 has 14 residues. In germline, CDR1 is ENHRY, CDR2 SYGVKD. V shed 4 bases, J shed 8 bases, and the junction held 6 bases outside the gene matches. The CDR3 loop reads CAISGGGTSHEQFF. For the CDR3, the DNA is TGTGCCATCAGTGGGGGGGGGACTAGCCATGAGCAGTTCTTC.